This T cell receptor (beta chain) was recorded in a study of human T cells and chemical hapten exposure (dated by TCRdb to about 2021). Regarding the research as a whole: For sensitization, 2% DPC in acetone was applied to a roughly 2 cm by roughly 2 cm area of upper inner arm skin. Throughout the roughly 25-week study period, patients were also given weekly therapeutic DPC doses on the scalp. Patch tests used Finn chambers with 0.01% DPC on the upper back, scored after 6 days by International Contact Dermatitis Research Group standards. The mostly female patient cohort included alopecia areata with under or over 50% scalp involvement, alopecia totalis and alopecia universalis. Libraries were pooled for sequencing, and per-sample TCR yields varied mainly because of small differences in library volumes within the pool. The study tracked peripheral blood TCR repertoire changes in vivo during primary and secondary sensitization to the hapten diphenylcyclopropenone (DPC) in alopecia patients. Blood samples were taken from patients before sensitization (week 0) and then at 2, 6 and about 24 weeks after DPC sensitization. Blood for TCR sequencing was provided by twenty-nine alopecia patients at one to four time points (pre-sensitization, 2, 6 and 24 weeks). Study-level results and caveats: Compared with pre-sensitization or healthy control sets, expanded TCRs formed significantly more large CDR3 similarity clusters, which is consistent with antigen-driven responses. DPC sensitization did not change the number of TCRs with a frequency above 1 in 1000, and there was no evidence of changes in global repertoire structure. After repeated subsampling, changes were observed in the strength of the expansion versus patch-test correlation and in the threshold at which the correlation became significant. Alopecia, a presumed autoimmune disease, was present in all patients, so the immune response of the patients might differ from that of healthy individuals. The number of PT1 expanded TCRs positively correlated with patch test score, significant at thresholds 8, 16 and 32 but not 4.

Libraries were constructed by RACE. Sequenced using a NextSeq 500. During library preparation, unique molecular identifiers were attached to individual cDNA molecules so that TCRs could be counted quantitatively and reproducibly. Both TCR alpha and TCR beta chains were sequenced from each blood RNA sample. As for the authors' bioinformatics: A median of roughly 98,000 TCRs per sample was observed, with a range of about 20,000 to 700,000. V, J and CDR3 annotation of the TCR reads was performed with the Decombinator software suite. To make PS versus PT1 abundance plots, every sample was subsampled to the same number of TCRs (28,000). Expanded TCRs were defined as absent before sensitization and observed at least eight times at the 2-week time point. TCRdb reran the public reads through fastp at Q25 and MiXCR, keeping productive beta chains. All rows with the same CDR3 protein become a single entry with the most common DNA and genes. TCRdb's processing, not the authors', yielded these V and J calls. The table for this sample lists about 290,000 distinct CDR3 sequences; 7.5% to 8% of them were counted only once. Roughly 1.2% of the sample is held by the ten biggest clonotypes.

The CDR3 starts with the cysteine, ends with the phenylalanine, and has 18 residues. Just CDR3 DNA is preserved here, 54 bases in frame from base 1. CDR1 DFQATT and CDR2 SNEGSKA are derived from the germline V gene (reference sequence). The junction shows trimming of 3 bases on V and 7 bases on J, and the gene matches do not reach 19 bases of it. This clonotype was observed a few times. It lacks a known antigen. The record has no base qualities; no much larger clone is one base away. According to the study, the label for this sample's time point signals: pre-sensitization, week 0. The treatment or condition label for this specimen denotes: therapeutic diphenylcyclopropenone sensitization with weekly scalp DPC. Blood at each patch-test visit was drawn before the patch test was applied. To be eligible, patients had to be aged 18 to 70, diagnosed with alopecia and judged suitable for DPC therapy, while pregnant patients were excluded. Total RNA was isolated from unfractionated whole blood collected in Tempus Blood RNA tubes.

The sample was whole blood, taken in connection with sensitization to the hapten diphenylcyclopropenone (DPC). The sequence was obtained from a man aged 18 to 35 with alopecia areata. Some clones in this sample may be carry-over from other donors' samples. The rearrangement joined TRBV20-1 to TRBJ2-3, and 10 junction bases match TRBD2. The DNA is TGCAGTGCTAGCACCCCAAGGGGGAAAGCGGGGGGGCCTTATACGCAGTATTTT. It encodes CSASTPRGKAGGPYTQYF.